Each of the 30 T cell receptor beta chains below was sequenced from the same sample in a study of T cell changes during pregnancy in multiple sclerosis. Method: immunoSEQ multiplex PCR; TCRdb's copy keeps in-frame clones and lacks some. The sample includes 75,000 to 90,000 clones, 90% to 95% of them seen just once. This specimen consisted of PBMCs, obtained in the first trimester of pregnancy. These receptors came from a female donor in good health, serving as a control in a pregnancy study. Some clones in this sample may be carry-over from other donors' samples.

The rearrangement joins TRBV19 to TRBJ1-1; 7 bases are a match to TRBD1. The CDR3 has 17 residues. CDR1 LNHDA and CDR2 SQIVND come from the germline V gene (reference sequence). V dropped 1 base and J dropped 3; count of bases not matched to a gene: 11. Here the CDR3 reads CASSIASSTGRDTEAFF. The CDR3, as DNA: TGTGCCAGTAGTATAGCCTCATCGACAGGGCGAGACACTGAAGCTTTCTTT.

The rearrangement joins TRBV18 to TRBJ1-4; D possibly corresponds to TRBD1 (5 bases). Germline V lookup: CDR1 KGHSH, CDR2 LQKENI. CDR3 length: 14 amino acids. V gave up 5 bases and J gave up 3 bases, with 10 bases separating them. The CDR3 DNA is TGTGCCAGCTCATCTGGGGCGGCTAATGAAAAACTGTTTTTT. This gives the protein CASSSGAANEKLFF.

The chain employs TRBV28 and TRBJ1-1; tentatively, D is TRBD1 (6 bases). The V end lost 11 bases, the J end lost 6 bases, and 25 bases lay between the germline ends. Germline V gene lookup returns CDR1 MDHEN and CDR2 SYDVKM. The CDR3 is 15 residues long. The CDR3 loop is CAGNDRLAGAAEAFF. The CDR3 region has the DNA TGTGCCGGCAACGACAGATTAGCAGGGGCCGCTGAAGCTTTCTTT.

The V and J genes are TRBV28 and TRBJ2-6, with 10 bases fitting TRBD1. The CDR3 covers 15 residues. The germline V gene has CDR1 MDHEN and CDR2 SYDVKM. V dropped 8 bases and J dropped 2; count of bases not matched to a gene: 3. CDR3 nucleotides: TGTGCCAGCGGGACAGGGGAAGCTGGGGCCAACGTCCTGACTTTC. This translates into CASGTGEAGANVLTF.

This clone was counted a few times. The chain uses TRBV7-2 and TRBJ1-1, with TRBD1 matching over 10 bases. After removal of 11 bases from V and 0 bases from J, the junction contained 3 bases not matched to a gene. From germline, CDR1 is SGHTA and CDR2 FQGNSA. CDR3 length: 13 amino acids. CDR3 DNA sequence: TGTGCCGCGGGGACAGGGGTGAACACTGAAGCTTTCTTT. Protein: CAAGTGVNTEAFF.

J is TRBJ1-4 and V is TRBV28, with TRBD1 matching over 9 bases. Germline lookup yields CDR1 MDHEN and CDR2 SYDVKM. V gave up 8 bases and J gave up 6 bases; unmatched junction bases: 4. The CDR3 has 13 residues. The CDR3 loop reads CASSRDRDEKLFF. The CDR3, as DNA: TGTGCCAGCTCCAGGGACAGGGATGAAAAACTGTTTTTT.

The chain uses TRBV5-1 and TRBJ1-2, with D possibly TRBD1 on 6 matching bases. The germline V gene encodes CDR1 SGHRS and CDR2 YFSETQ. The CDR3 runs to 12 residues. Trimming removed 4 bases at V and 8 bases at J, with 12 bases between. The CDR3 reads CASSPGGGGYTF. The CDR3 nucleotides read TGCGCCAGCAGCCCGGGGGGCGGGGGCTACACCTTC.

This clone was recorded only once. The J gene is TRBJ2-7, the V gene TRBV5-6; 8 bases agree with TRBD1. The V and J ends lost 4 bases and 5 bases, in that order; junction bases with no gene match: 5. Germline V gives CDR1 SGHDT, CDR2 YYEEEE. This CDR3 region has 13 residues. The CDR3 sequence: CASSPDRAHEQYF. CDR3 DNA: TGTGCCAGCAGCCCGGACAGGGCCCACGAGCAGTACTTC.

In this sample, this clone turned up once. The chain uses TRBV7-2 and TRBJ2-7; possibly TRBD1 for D (6 bases). V lost 1 base to trimming and J lost 5 bases, with 9 bases between them. The germline V gene has CDR1 SGHTA and CDR2 FQGNSA. The CDR3 runs to 13 residues. CDR3 DNA: TGTGCCAGCAGCTTAGGACAGGCGGACGAGCAGTACTTC. As protein: CASSLGQADEQYF.

V is TRBV11-1 and J is TRBJ2-3, with 7 bases lining up with TRBD2. This CDR3 spans 16 amino acids. V was pared by 3 bases and J by 4 bases, with 10 bases of the junction left unmatched. The V gene's germline CDR1 is SGHAT and CDR2 FQDESV (reference sequence). This CDR3 reads CASSFGGGPSADTQYF. As DNA, the CDR3 is TGTGCCAGCAGCTTCGGGGGAGGGCCCTCGGCAGATACGCAGTATTTT.

The chain combines TRBV19 with TRBJ1-2; maybe TRBD1 (6 bases). There are 13 residues in the CDR3. Looked up from germline, CDR1 is LNHDA and CDR2 is SQIVND (reference sequence). V shed 11 bases and J shed 0 bases, with 13 bases lying between them. CDR3 DNA: TGTGCCTCCCGGGACATCTCTAACTATGGCTACACCTTC. Its translation: CASRDISNYGYTF.

V usage is TRBV27 and J usage is TRBJ1-2; TRBD1 agrees at 7 bases. Germline CDR1 reads MNHEY; CDR2 reads SMNVEV (reference sequence). V lost 5 bases, J lost 4 bases, and 10 bases stayed unmatched. The CDR3 runs to 15 residues. Here the CDR3 DNA reads TGTGCCAGCAGTCCGTCAGACAGGGCGATCTATGGCTACACCTTC. It encodes CASSPSDRAIYGYTF.

This chain uses TRBV13 with TRBJ2-5; TRBD2 agrees at 7 bases. Germline lookup yields CDR1 PRHDT and CDR2 FYEKMQ (reference sequence). CDR3 size: 16 residues. V lost 4 bases and J lost 3; bases outside the gene matches: 11. The CDR3 loop reads CASSSRTLGREETQYF. The CDR3 DNA sequence: TGTGCCAGCAGCTCGCGGACTTTAGGGAGGGAAGAGACCCAGTACTTC.

CDR3 protein: CASSPTGTRYNEQFF. CDR3 coding DNA: TGCGCCAGCAGCCCGACCGGGACTAGATACAATGAGCAGTTCTTC. The chain recombines TRBV5-1 with TRBJ2-1, with 8 bases aligning to TRBD2. The CDR3 loop spans 15 amino acids. Germline assignment: CDR1 SGHRS and CDR2 YFSETQ. Unmatched junction bases numbered 7, after V lost 4 bases and J lost 4 bases. Full variable domain (missing parts from reference TRBV5-1 and TRBJ2-1): KAGVTQTPRYLIKTRGQQVTLSCSPISGHRSVSWYQQTPGQGLQFLFEYFSETQRNKGNFPGRFSGRQFSNSRSEMNVSTLELGDSALYLCASSPTGTRYNEQFFGPGTRLTVL.

In this sample, this clone turned up once. The chain carries TRBV28 and TRBJ2-5; TRBD1 matches 7 bases. V lost 4 bases and J lost 3; bases outside the gene matches: 2. The germline CDR1 and CDR2 sequences are MDHEN and SYDVKM. This CDR3 has 13 amino acids. This CDR3 reads CASSWTGEETQYF. The CDR3 DNA reads as TGTGCCAGCAGTTGGACAGGAGAAGAGACCCAGTACTTC.

The chain joins TRBV7-9 to TRBJ2-2; D may be TRBD2 (6 bases). V gave up 5 bases and J gave up 4 bases, with 17 bases separating them. CDR3 length equals 16 residues. CDR1 and CDR2 from the germline V gene are SEHNR and FQNEAQ (reference sequence). The CDR3 spells CASSQTSGVPTGELFF. The CDR3 DNA follows: TGTGCCAGCAGCCAAACCTCGGGAGTGCCCACCGGGGAGCTGTTTTTT.

The V and J genes are TRBV18 and TRBJ2-3; a weak D match, TRBD1 (5 bases). Trimming removed 0 bases from V and 6 bases from J, with 13 bases in between. The germline V gene has CDR1 KGHSH and CDR2 LQKENI. CDR3 length: 15 amino acids. The CDR3 spells CASSPPVIQGDTQYF. As DNA, the CDR3 is TGTGCCAGCTCACCACCGGTAATCCAGGGTGATACGCAGTATTTT.

The rearrangement joins TRBV7-3 to TRBJ2-1, with TRBD2 matching over 13 bases. The germline CDR1 and CDR2 sequences are SGHTA and FQGTGA. With V trimmed by 3 bases and J by 2 bases, 1 base remained unmatched. The CDR3 has 16 amino acids. The CDR3 loop reads CASSFGLAGAYNEQFF. The CDR3 bases are TGTGCCAGCAGCTTCGGACTAGCGGGAGCCTACAATGAGCAGTTCTTC.

The chain carries TRBV5-1 and TRBJ2-1, with D tentatively TRBD1 (5 bases). Germline V gives CDR1 SGHRS, CDR2 YFSETQ. Trimming took off 0 bases at V and 10 bases at J, with 14 bases between the two ends. The CDR3 has 14 residues. The CDR3 sequence is CASSLGQRYGEQFF. The DNA for the CDR3 is TGCGCCAGCAGCTTGGGACAGAGGTACGGGGAGCAGTTCTTC. The full variable domain, its missing parts supplied by reference TRBV5-1 and TRBJ2-1, is KAGVTQTPRYLIKTRGQQVTLSCSPISGHRSVSWYQQTPGQGLQFLFEYFSETQRNKGNFPGRFSGRQFSNSRSEMNVSTLELGDSALYLCASSLGQRYGEQFFGPGTRLTVL.

As DNA, the CDR3 is TGTGCCAGTAGTAAAGCTCTCCTCGATGAGCAGTTCTTC. Its translation is CASSKALLDEQFF. This chain joins TRBV19 and TRBJ2-1; D remains ambiguous. Per the germline V gene, CDR1 is LNHDA and CDR2 is SQIVND (reference sequence). V was trimmed by 4 bases and J by 8 bases, leaving 12 bases between them. This CDR3 contains 13 residues.

This sequence joins TRBV27 and TRBJ1-1, with 8 bases identical to TRBD1. V lost 6 bases and J lost 5; bases outside the gene matches: 8. CDR3 size: 14 residues. Germline assignment: CDR1 MNHEY and CDR2 SMNVEV (reference sequence). The CDR3 sequence: CASSPGGATTEAFF. DNA of the CDR3: TGTGCCAGCAGCCCAGGGGGCGCGACGACTGAAGCTTTCTTT.

The V and J genes are TRBV28 and TRBJ1-4; D is possibly TRBD1 (5 bases). CDR1 MDHEN and CDR2 SYDVKM come from the germline V gene. This CDR3 region has 17 residues. Deletions cut 4 bases from V and 1 base from J, with 16 bases between. CDR3 coding DNA: TGTGCCAGCAGTTCTAGGACATACGGAATAACTAATGAAAAACTGTTTTTT. This sequence encodes CASSSRTYGITNEKLFF.

The CDR3 is CASSSTGYYEQYF. CDR3 DNA sequence: TGTGCCAGCAGCTCTACAGGGTACTACGAGCAGTACTTC. This rearrangement joins TRBV7-9 to TRBJ2-7, with a possible D match to TRBD1 (6 bases). This CDR3 comprises 13 residues. From germline, CDR1 is SEHNR and CDR2 FQNEAQ (reference sequence). Trimming removed 4 bases from V and 3 bases from J, with 10 bases in between. The whole variable domain, remainder taken from reference TRBV7-9 and TRBJ2-7, is DTGVSQNPRHKITKRGQNVTFRCDPISEHNRLYWYRQTLGQGPEFLTYFQNEAQLEKSRLLSDRFSAERPKGSFSTLEIQRTEQGDSAMYLCASSSTGYYEQYFGPGTRLTVT.

CDR3 DNA: TGTGCCAGCCGTGGGACAGGGTCCCCTGAGCAGTACTTC. Translating gives CASRGTGSPEQYF. The rearrangement uses TRBV19 and TRBJ2-7; TRBD1 matches 9 bases. Germline lookup yields CDR1 LNHDA and CDR2 SQIVND (reference sequence). Unmatched junction bases numbered 10, after V lost 9 bases and J lost 7 bases. The CDR3 is made up of 13 amino acids.

The chain is built from TRBV19 and TRBJ2-2; D gene ambiguous. V was cut by 4 bases and J by 7 bases, with 7 bases left in between. Germline V gene lookup returns CDR1 LNHDA and CDR2 SQIVND (reference sequence). The CDR3 spans 12 residues. CDR3 loop: CASSNPGGELFF. Written as DNA, the CDR3 is TGTGCCAGTAGTAACCCGGGCGGGGAGCTGTTTTTT. Variable domain in full (rest from reference TRBV19 and TRBJ2-2): DGGITQSPKYLFRKEGQNVTLSCEQNLNHDAMYWYRQDPGQGLRLIYYSQIVNDFQKGDIAEGYSVSREKKESFPLTVTSAQKNPTAFYLCASSNPGGELFFGEGSRLTVL.

This clone was found once. The chain couples TRBV7-2 to TRBJ2-7; 9 bases are shared with TRBD1. The germline V gene has CDR1 SGHTA and CDR2 FQGNSA. V lost 4 bases and J lost 3; bases outside the gene matches: 4. This CDR3 contains 14 residues. As DNA, the CDR3 is TGTGCCAGCAGCTACGGGACAGGGAACTACGAGCAGTACTTC. The encoded protein is CASSYGTGNYEQYF.

V gene TRBV6-5 combines with J gene TRBJ1-6; D call uncertain. V shed 2 bases and J shed 5 bases, with 13 bases lying between them. Germline V CDR1 and CDR2: MNHEY, SVGAGI. CDR3 length: 16 residues. CDR3 nucleotide sequence: TGTGCCAGCAGTTACGTGTACAGCCGAAATAATTCACCCCTCCACTTT. It specifies CASSYVYSRNNSPLHF.

The V and J genes are TRBV21-1 and TRBJ1-1; the table's D call, TRBD1, was not checked against the DNA. TRBV21-1 is labeled a pseudogene. The CDR3 contains 15 residues. The CDR3 DNA follows: TGTGCCAGCAGCAAAAAGGCAGGGTTTGGGACTGAAGCTTTCTTT. Translating it yields CASSKKAGFGTEAFF.

This clone was observed a single time. J is TRBJ2-3 and V is TRBV5-1, with 8 nucleotides matching TRBD2. The junction had 5 bases not matched to a gene; V was cut back by 5 bases and J by 0 bases. Germline V CDR1 and CDR2: SGHRS, YFSETQ. CDR3 length: 15 residues. The CDR3 coding sequence is TGCGCCAGCAGGGAGGGACTAGTCAGCACAGATACGCAGTATTTT. Translating it yields CASREGLVSTDTQYF.

The chain combines TRBV10-3 with TRBJ2-3; TRBD1 agrees at 8 bases. V shed 5 bases, J shed 3 bases, and the junction held 7 bases outside the gene matches. CDR1 and CDR2 from the germline V gene are ENHRY and SYGVKD. The CDR3 totals 15 residues. CDR3 sequence reads: CAISPQGAETDTQYF. The CDR3, as DNA: TGTGCCATCAGTCCGCAGGGGGCTGAGACAGATACGCAGTATTTT.